This T cell receptor (beta chain) was identified during a study of T cells in Graves' hyperthyroidism and ophthalmopathy. The study, taken as a whole, reports: The model's output predicted ophthalmopathy at a median of around 6.9 months prior to onset.

This clonotype was detected many times. The antigen remains undetermined. TCR beta CDR3 region amplification was performed from RNA transcripts. The HTBI primer set served for first-round RT-PCR of the TCR CDR3. TCRdb ran MiXCR on the multiplex PCR reads and lists one entry per CDR3 protein. Counted here are more than 150,000 distinct CDR3 sequences, about a sixth occurring once; the ten biggest clones make up about 29%. This CDR3 is 13 amino acids long. CDR1 MNHEY and CDR2 SMNVEV come from the germline V gene (reference sequence). V was cut by 3 bases and J by 5 bases, with 11 bases left in between. V is TRBV27 and J is TRBJ2-7; maybe TRBD1 (6 bases). The sequence was obtained from a woman aged 50 to 60 with Graves' hyperthyroidism. Sequencing used blood. For the CDR3, the DNA is TGTGCCAGCAGTTTGATGGGGGCCCACGAGCAGTACTTC. It yields the protein CASSLMGAHEQYF.